Listed below are T cell receptor beta chains from one sample, sequenced in a study of T cells in Graves' hyperthyroidism and ophthalmopathy. TCRdb re-called the multiplex PCR reads through MiXCR, storing one row per CDR3 protein. The table records about 720,000 distinct CDR3 sequences, about 16% of them present only once. Source material: blood. These receptors were taken from a man younger than 30 with Graves' hyperthyroidism. Both conserved end residues are part of each CDR3. The D gene is left open where the match is weak. The size field is filled for only some rows; it gives once, few, many or a size class.

j_call v_call clone_size d_call cdr3_aa cdr3_nt
TRBJ1-1 TRBV6-1 many NA CASSRDRKNTEAFF TGTGCCAGCAGTCGCGACAGGAAGAACACTGAAGCTTTCTTT
TRBJ1-1 TRBV6-2/TRBV6-3 many NA CASTHTAGRGDTEAFF TGTGCCAGCACTCATACGGCAGGCCGGGGGGACACTGAAGCTTTCTTT
TRBJ2-2 TRBV19 NA NA CASRTGLRAGELFF TGTGCCAGTCGAACAGGGTTAAGAGCCGGGGAGCTGTTTTTT
TRBJ2-1 TRBV9 NA TRBD2 CASSGTSGRIGEQFF TGTGCCAGCAGCGGTACTAGCGGGAGGATTGGTGAGCAGTTCTTC
TRBJ1-2 TRBV28 many TRBD1 CASNMRDRANYGYTF TGTGCCAGCAACATGAGGGACAGGGCTAACTATGGCTACACCTTC
TRBJ2-7 TRBV9 many NA CASSVGWGLTYEQYF TGTGCCAGCAGCGTAGGATGGGGGCTGACCTACGAGCAGTACTTC
TRBJ2-7 TRBV4-1 few NA CASSQVTTHAAGSREQYF TGCGCCAGCAGCCAAGTAACGACCCACGCCGCAGGGTCGCGCGAGCAGTACTTC
TRBJ2-1 TRBV11-3 NA TRBD2 CASSPGTSGPLEQFF TGTGCCAGCAGCCCCGGGACTAGCGGTCCCCTTGAGCAGTTCTTC
TRBJ1-5 TRBV4-1 few NA CASSFDQGGIDQPQHF TGCGCCAGCAGCTTCGACCAGGGAGGGATAGATCAGCCCCAGCATTTT
TRBJ2-2 TRBV6-6 NA NA CASSYGGAHTGELFF TGTGCCAGCAGTTACGGTGGGGCGCACACCGGGGAGCTGTTTTTT
TRBJ2-1 TRBV19 NA TRBD2 CASYVAGDAYNEQFF TGTGCCAGTTATGTAGCGGGAGATGCCTACAATGAGCAGTTCTTC
TRBJ2-7 TRBV6-1 NA NA CASNEGRDEQYF TGTGCCAGCAACGAGGGCAGGGACGAGCAGTACTTC
TRBJ2-1 TRBV7-9 NA TRBD2 CAGGLAGVNEQFF TGTGCCGGGGGACTAGCGGGAGTCAATGAGCAGTTCTTC
TRBJ2-2 TRBV19 NA NA CAIRGGGELFF TGTGCCATTCGGGGTGGCGGGGAGCTGTTTTTT
TRBJ1-1 TRBV5-8 many TRBD1 CASSQMLDFGGQVNPGGAFF TGTGCCAGCAGCCAAATGCTTGATTTTGGGGGACAGGTTAACCCCGGGGGAGCTTTCTTT
TRBJ1-2 TRBV7-8 few NA CASSLAGGLDYGYTF TGTGCCAGCAGCTTAGCGGGCGGACTCGACTATGGCTACACCTTC
TRBJ1-5 TRBV28 few NA CASSLRTLGNQPQHF TGTGCCAGCAGTTTACGCACACTCGGAAATCAGCCCCAGCATTTT
TRBJ1-2 TRBV28 many NA CASSSGGDGYTF TGTGCCAGCAGTTCCGGGGGCGATGGCTACACCTTC
TRBJ2-5 TRBV10-2 NA NA CASGEGAEMYF TGCGCCAGCGGCGAAGGGGCTGAAATGTACTTC
TRBJ2-1 TRBV11-1 few TRBD2 CASSFGTRLSEQFF TGTGCCAGCAGCTTCGGGACTAGATTAAGTGAGCAGTTCTTC
TRBJ2-3 TRBV11-2 NA TRBD2 CASSLDLGLAGGGITQYF TGTGCCAGCAGCTTAGATCTGGGACTAGCGGGGGGAGGGATTACGCAGTATTTT
TRBJ2-2 TRBV5-1 few TRBD2 CASSWGGTNTGELFF TGCGCCAGCAGCTGGGGGGGGACGAACACCGGGGAGCTGTTTTTT
TRBJ2-7 TRBV10-3 NA TRBD2 CATQRVLAGGYEQYF TGTGCCACCCAGAGGGTCTTAGCGGGGGGATACGAGCAGTACTTC
TRBJ2-7 TRBV28 many NA CASSLKPVPSSYEQYF TGTGCCAGCAGTTTAAAACCCGTCCCGTCTTCCTACGAGCAGTACTTC
TRBJ2-7 TRBV7-9 many NA CASSQRRGSDHEQYF TGTGCCAGCAGCCAAAGACGGGGATCGGACCACGAGCAGTACTTC
TRBJ1-6 TRBV12-3/TRBV12-4 few NA CATRSWHSPLHF TGTGCCACACGTTCGTGGCATTCACCCCTCCACTTT